This T cell receptor (beta chain) was sequenced during a study of T cells in Graves' hyperthyroidism and ophthalmopathy. Overall study: Peripheral blood was secured at the point of initial diagnosis, before any treatment.

This clonotype was counted many times. RNA transcripts were the template for amplifying TCR beta CDR3 regions. Carried out on the TCR CDR3, a first-round RT-PCR used the HTBI primer set. TCRdb re-called the multiplex PCR reads with MiXCR, one entry per CDR3 protein. There are fewer than 650,000 distinct CDR3 sequences in the sample; 14% occur only once, and roughly 7% lies in the top ten. Trimming cost V 4 bases and J 4 bases; bases outside gene matches: 6. Germline CDR1 is MDHEN and CDR2 is SYDVKM. This CDR3 is 17 amino acids long. Together with thyroid ultrasound, orbital computed tomography, serum thyroxine and TRAb, clinical symptoms were used for diagnoses. An approximately 9.8 ml volume of fresh peripheral blood provided the PBMCs.

Sequenced input: blood. The chain joins TRBV28 to TRBJ2-6; 11 nucleotides line up with TRBD1. The origin of this receptor is a woman aged 18 to 35 with Graves' ophthalmopathy. Written as DNA, the CDR3 is TGTGCCAGCAGTTCGGGACAGGGGGACTCAGGGGCCAACGTCCTGACTTTC. It specifies CASSSGQGDSGANVLTF.